One T cell receptor beta chain is described in this entry. Profiled with immunoSEQ multiplex PCR; TCRdb holds only in-frame clones, not every one. Here the sample spans roughly 150,000 clones, 94% being singletons. This sample is part of a study of cytomegalovirus exposure and HLA in healthy donors. This CDR3 has 15 amino acids. Germline V lookup: CDR1 KGHSH, CDR2 LQKENI. V gave up 0 bases and J gave up 2 bases, with 11 bases separating them. The sequence derives from a man in his late teens or twenties in good health and CMV-seropositive. Sequenced input: PBMCs. The V gene is TRBV18, the J gene TRBJ2-7; D unclear. The CDR3 region is CASSPPADTTYEQYF. The CDR3 bases are TGTGCCAGCTCACCACCGGCTGACACCACCTACGAGCAGTACTTC.